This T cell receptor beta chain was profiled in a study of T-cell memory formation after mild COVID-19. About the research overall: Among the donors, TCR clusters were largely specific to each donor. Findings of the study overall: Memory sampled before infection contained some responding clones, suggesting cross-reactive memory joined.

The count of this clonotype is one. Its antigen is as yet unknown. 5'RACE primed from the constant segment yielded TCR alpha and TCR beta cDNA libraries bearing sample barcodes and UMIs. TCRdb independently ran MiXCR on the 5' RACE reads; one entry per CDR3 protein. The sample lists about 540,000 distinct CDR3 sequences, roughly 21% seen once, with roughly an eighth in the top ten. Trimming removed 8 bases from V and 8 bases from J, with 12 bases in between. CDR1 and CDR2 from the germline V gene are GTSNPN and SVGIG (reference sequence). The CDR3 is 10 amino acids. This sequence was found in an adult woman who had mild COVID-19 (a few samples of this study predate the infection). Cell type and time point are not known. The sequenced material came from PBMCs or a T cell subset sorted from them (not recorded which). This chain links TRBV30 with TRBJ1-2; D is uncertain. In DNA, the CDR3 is TGTGCCCACGGACGGGCCGGCTACACCTTC. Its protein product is CAHGRAGYTF. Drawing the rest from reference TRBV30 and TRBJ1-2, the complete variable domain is SQTIHQWPATLVQPVGSPLSLECTVEGTSNPNLYWYRQAAGRGLQLLFYSVGIGQISSEVPQNLSASRPQDRQFILSSKKLLLSDSGFYLCAHGRAGYTFGSGTRLTVV.